This T cell receptor (beta chain) was obtained from a study of blood T cell repertoires in COVID-19. Trimming stripped 6 bases from V and 0 bases from J, with 12 bases between. Germline V gene sequence: CDR1 SQVTM, CDR2 ANQGSEA. This CDR3 region has 14 residues. The data were produced by immunoSEQ multiplex PCR, yet TCRdb's version contains in-frame clones alone and is incomplete. Altogether some 270,000 clones are present, about 84% being singletons, with the ten largest covering 5.5% to 6.5%. The clonotype originates from a woman of 80 years or more with COVID-19, enrolled during active disease. J is TRBJ2-4 and V is TRBV29-1, with D perhaps matching TRBD2 (5 bases). Source material: peripheral blood. The CDR3 DNA reads TGCAGCGTCCTGACTACTACAGCCAAAAACATTCAGTACTTC. Encoded protein: CSVLTTTAKNIQYF.